The next 32 T cell receptor beta chains were all read from a single sample in a study of control samples from healthy donors and cancer patients. The repertoire was sequenced with immunoSEQ multiplex PCR; TCRdb's copy has only in-frame clones and lacks some. The sample shows 150,000 or so clones, around 93% of them seen only once. Material for sequencing was blood. The origin of the receptors is an older woman in good health.

The chain has TRBV4-1 and TRBJ1-2, with 7 bases aligning to TRBD1. This CDR3 has 15 residues. With 4 bases clipped from V and 2 bases from J, the junction kept 7 bases outside the gene matches. Germline V CDR1 and CDR2: MGHRA, YSYEKL. The CDR3 sequence is CASSPAPTGNYGYTF. As DNA, the CDR3 is TGCGCCAGCAGCCCAGCTCCGACAGGGAACTATGGCTACACCTTC.

The CDR3 DNA sequence: TGTGCCAGCAGTGAAGTTGCGGGACAGGGCTATGGCTACACCTTC. It codes for CASSEVAGQGYGYTF. V usage is TRBV6-1 and J usage is TRBJ1-2; TRBD1 matches at 9 bases. V lost 1 base to trimming and J lost 4 bases; unmatched junction nucleotides: 4. The CDR3 extends over 15 amino acids. Germline V gene lookup returns CDR1 MNHNS and CDR2 SASEGT.

The chain has TRBV9 and TRBJ2-1; 10 positions match TRBD1. The junction had 4 bases not matched to a gene; V was cut back by 0 bases and J by 7 bases. This CDR3 region has 15 residues. CDR1 is SGDLS, CDR2 YYNGEE, per germline. This CDR3 is CASSVAGTGDNEQFF. The CDR3 nucleotides read TGTGCCAGCAGCGTAGCCGGGACAGGGGATAATGAGCAGTTCTTC. Full variable domain (remainder filled in from reference TRBV9 and TRBJ2-1): DSGVTQTPKHLITATGQRVTLRCSPRSGDLSVYWYQQSLDQGLQFLIQYYNGEERAKGNILERFSAQQFPDLHSELNLSSLELGDSALYFCASSVAGTGDNEQFFGPGTRLTVL.

This chain links TRBV6-6 with TRBJ1-1; no definite D call. The CDR3 contains 14 residues. Looked up from germline, CDR1 is MNHNY and CDR2 is SVGAGI (reference sequence). V was trimmed by 2 bases and J by 0 bases, leaving 7 bases between them. The CDR3 DNA follows: TGTGCCAGCAGTTACGGAATGATGAACACTGAAGCTTTCTTT. Translating gives CASSYGMMNTEAFF.

This clone was counted once. The chain joins TRBV20-1 to TRBJ2-5, with 13 bases lining up with TRBD2. Trimming took 3 bases from V and 0 from J; bases not matched to a gene: 7. The CDR3 loop spans 17 amino acids. The germline gives CDR1 DFQATT, CDR2 SNEGSKA (reference sequence). Here the CDR3 reads CSASSPTSGGYQETQYF. The CDR3 coding sequence is TGCAGTGCTAGTAGTCCGACTAGCGGGGGGTACCAAGAGACCCAGTACTTC.

This chain links TRBV19 with TRBJ2-3; 10 bases are a match to TRBD1. The CDR3 is made up of 19 amino acids. J was trimmed by 1 base and V by 7 bases; bases with no gene match: 17. Germline CDR1 reads LNHDA; CDR2 reads SQIVND (reference sequence). DNA of the CDR3: TGTGCCAGTACCCCACCTGAGGGTGCCGGGACAGGGGGCACAGATACGCAGTATTTT. This gives the protein CASTPPEGAGTGGTDTQYF.

The rearrangement links TRBV4-3 to TRBJ2-7; 11 positions agree with TRBD2. The J segment lost 5 bases and the V segment lost 3 bases, leaving 6 bases of the junction unmatched. The CDR3 runs 15 residues. Germline V gene data show CDR1 as LGHNA and CDR2 as YSLEER. The DNA for the CDR3 is TGCGCCAGCAGCCATCTAGCGGGGGGACGGCACGAGCAGTACTTC. Translated: CASSHLAGGRHEQYF.

The chain uses TRBV6-2 or TRBV6-3 and TRBJ1-2; 10 bases agree with TRBD1. This CDR3 region has 15 residues. Trimming at V came to 0 bases and at J to 8 bases, leaving 6 bases not matched to a gene. Germline CDR1 MNHEY, CDR2 SVGEGT. Written as DNA, the CDR3 is TGTGCCAGCAGTTACTCGAGACAGGGGGCGCAAGGCTACACCTTC. It encodes CASSYSRQGAQGYTF.

The V gene is TRBV5-5, the J gene TRBJ2-5; TRBD2 agrees at 12 bases. With 2 bases clipped from V and 2 bases from J, the junction kept 7 bases outside the gene matches. The germline CDR1 and CDR2 sequences are SGHKS and YYEKEE (reference sequence). CDR3 size: 17 residues. CDR3 sequence reads: CASSLIQLAGGQETQYF. As DNA, the CDR3 is TGTGCCAGCAGCTTAATTCAGCTAGCGGGGGGGCAAGAGACCCAGTACTTC.

The genes are TRBV19 and TRBJ1-1; perhaps TRBD1 as D (5 bases). V dropped 5 bases and J dropped 0 bases, with 16 bases sitting between them. Germline CDR1 and CDR2: LNHDA and SQIVND (reference sequence). This CDR3 region has 16 residues. This CDR3 is CASSYAAGLLNTEAFF. The DNA of the CDR3 is TGTGCCAGTAGTTATGCGGCAGGGTTACTGAACACTGAAGCTTTCTTT.

This sequence joins TRBV3-1 (or the pseudogene TRBV3-2) and TRBJ2-3, with 7 bases aligning to TRBD1. Germline values: CDR1 LGHDT, CDR2 YNNKEL (reference sequence). Trimming took 2 bases from V and 2 from J; bases not matched to a gene: 4. The CDR3 extends over 15 amino acids. CDR3 in amino acids: CASSQRGTVTDTQYF. As DNA, the CDR3 is TGTGCCAGCAGCCAAAGGGGGACAGTCACAGATACGCAGTATTTT.

The chain recombines TRBV9 with TRBJ2-7; TRBD1 agrees at 9 bases. V lost 3 bases and J lost 6; bases outside the gene matches: 7. This CDR3 has 14 residues. CDR1 and CDR2 from the germline V gene are SGDLS and YYNGEE. The CDR3 nucleotides read TGTGCCAGCAGCGCCGGGACAGGGTCGGCCGAGCAGTACTTC. It codes for CASSAGTGSAEQYF.

The genes are TRBV7-8 and TRBJ2-7, with 8 bases fitting TRBD1. Germline CDR1 is SGHVS and CDR2 is FQNEAQ. This CDR3 spans 16 amino acids. V lost 1 base, J lost 4 bases, and 9 bases stayed unmatched. In DNA, the CDR3 is TGTGCCAGCAGCTTAGTTCAGGGGGCTGTGATGTACGAGCAGTACTTC. This translates into CASSLVQGAVMYEQYF.

This clone has only one observation. This rearrangement joins TRBV7-4 to TRBJ2-1; unclear D gene. CDR3 length: 14 amino acids. Germline V CDR1 and CDR2: SGHVT, SQSDAQ. V was pared by 0 bases and J by 8 bases, with 11 bases between. The CDR3 DNA is TGTGCCAGCAGCTTAGCGGGAAGTGAGGATGAGCAGTTCTTC. It specifies CASSLAGSEDEQFF.

V and J are TRBV7-2 and TRBJ2-7; TRBD1 agrees at 8 bases. This CDR3 contains 14 residues. The J segment lost 5 bases and the V segment lost 4 bases, leaving 7 bases of the junction unmatched. CDR1 and CDR2 from the germline V gene are SGHTA and FQGNSA. CDR3 in amino acids: CASSYGQGRHEQYF. The DNA for the CDR3 is TGTGCCAGCAGCTATGGACAGGGTAGGCACGAGCAGTACTTC.

The CDR3 DNA reads TGTGCCAGCAGCTTAGTTGGGCGACAGCAAGAGACCCAGTACTTC. Protein product: CASSLVGRQQETQYF. The chain links TRBV11-1 to TRBJ2-5; D possibly corresponds to TRBD1 (5 bases). CDR1 SGHAT and CDR2 FQDESV come from the germline V gene (reference sequence). V lost 1 base to trimming and J lost 2 bases, with 11 bases between them. The CDR3 consists of 15 residues. Together with reference TRBV11-1 and TRBJ2-5, the CDR3 gives the full variable domain: EAEVAQSPRYKITEKSQAVAFWCDPISGHATLYWYRQILGQGPELLVQFQDESVVDDSQLPKDRFSAERLKGVDSTLKIQPAELGDSAMYLCASSLVGRQQETQYFGPGTRLLVL.

This chain links TRBV11-3 with TRBJ2-5; D is undetermined. The CDR3 consists of 14 residues. Germline V CDR1 and CDR2: SGHNT, YENEEA. Trimming stripped 1 base from V and 1 base from J, with 7 bases between. CDR3 in DNA: TGTGCCAGCAGCTTAGGTGGGTCCCAAGAGACCCAGTACTTC. Its translation is CASSLGGSQETQYF.

V and J are TRBV5-4 and TRBJ2-2; maybe TRBD2 (5 bases). The CDR3 covers 14 residues. Trimming removed 4 bases at V and 1 base at J, with 8 bases between. Per germline, CDR1 SGHNT and CDR2 YYREEE (reference sequence). The CDR3 DNA reads as TGTGCCAGCAGCCAACTAGAGAACACCGGGGAGCTGTTTTTT. Residues: CASSQLENTGELFF.

On this clone: One end of the junction fails to match germline, which may point to a read error. V is TRBV5-1 and J is TRBJ2-1, with unresolved D. This CDR3 contains 13 residues. Germline V gene lookup returns CDR1 SGHRS and CDR2 YFSETQ. The CDR3 sequence: CASCLSTYNEQFF. CDR3 nucleotide sequence: TGCGCCAGCTGCTTATCCACCTACAATGAGCAGTTCTTC.

The chain has TRBV7-8 and TRBJ2-5, with unresolved D. Trimming removed 0 bases from V and 5 bases from J, with 13 bases in between. This CDR3 contains 15 residues. Germline CDR1 SGHVS, CDR2 FQNEAQ. For the CDR3, the DNA is TGTGCCAGCAGCTTAGCTTGGAGATACGTTGAGACCCAGTACTTC. Translating it yields CASSLAWRYVETQYF.

The chain couples TRBV27 to TRBJ1-4; D is possibly TRBD1 (5 bases). Germline V gene sequence: CDR1 MNHEY, CDR2 SMNVEV (reference sequence). The CDR3 spans 13 residues. Trimming left V 5 bases short and J 6 bases short, with 10 bases between. CDR3 DNA sequence: TGTGCCAGCAGTAAGACAGTGGATGAAAAACTGTTTTTT. Translating it yields CASSKTVDEKLFF. The full variable domain, with the rest looked up from reference TRBV27 and TRBJ1-4, is EAQVTQNPRYLITVTGKKLTVTCSQNMNHEYMSWYRQDPGLGLRQIYYSMNVEVTDKGDVPEGYKVSRKEKRNFPLILESPSPNQTSLYFCASSKTVDEKLFFGSGTQLSVL.

The V and J genes are TRBV4-1 and TRBJ2-1, with 11 bases matching TRBD2. From germline, CDR1 is MGHRA and CDR2 YSYEKL. The CDR3 spans 19 residues. With 2 bases clipped from V and 1 base from J, the junction kept 10 bases outside the gene matches. The CDR3 loop reads CASSQFIAGGPSSYNEQFF. Written as DNA, the CDR3 is TGCGCCAGCAGCCAATTTATAGCGGGGGGGCCATCGTCCTACAATGAGCAGTTCTTC.

The V gene is TRBV30, the J gene TRBJ1-3, with D unresolved. The V end lost 3 bases, the J end lost 0 bases, and 9 bases lay between the germline ends. The V gene's germline CDR1 is GTSNPN and CDR2 SVGIG (reference sequence). The CDR3 covers 14 residues. DNA for the CDR3: TGTGCCTGGAGAGGACTGATCTCTGGAAACACCATATATTTT. It translates to CAWRGLISGNTIYF.

This rearrangement joins TRBV30 to TRBJ1-6, with 7 bases that match TRBD1. V trimming: 0 bases; J trimming: 8 bases; junction bases outside the gene matches: 4. CDR1 is GTSNPN, CDR2 SVGIG, per germline (reference sequence). The CDR3 totals 14 residues. The CDR3 is CAWSVRQGYSPLHF. The CDR3 region has the DNA TGTGCCTGGAGTGTGAGACAGGGCTATTCACCCCTCCACTTT.

This clone was detected once. The chain links TRBV4-1 to TRBJ1-1; D call uncertain. The CDR3 runs to 17 residues. Between the trimmed V and J ends, which lost 1 base and 0 bases, there was a span of 15 bases. CDR1 and CDR2 from the germline V gene are MGHRA and YSYEKL. CDR3 sequence (DNA): TGCGCCAGCAGCCAAGTACTATCTTCAATCATGAACACTGAAGCTTTCTTT. This encodes CASSQVLSSIMNTEAFF.

The chain recombines TRBV2 with TRBJ1-5; a weak D match, TRBD1 (5 bases). CDR1 and CDR2 from the germline V gene are SNHLY and FYNNEI. The CDR3 has 16 amino acids. The germline V and J ends were trimmed by 1 base and 4 bases, with 14 bases remaining between them. In DNA form, the CDR3 reads TGTGCCAGCAGTGAAGAATGGGGGGTAAGTAATCAGCCCCAGCATTTT. Translated: CASSEEWGVSNQPQHF. The whole variable domain, filled in from reference TRBV2 and TRBJ1-5, reads EPEVTQTPSHQVTQMGQEVILRCVPISNHLYFYWYRQILGQKVEFLVSFYNNEISEKSEIFDDQFSVERPDGSNFTLKIRSTKLEDSAMYFCASSEEWGVSNQPQHFGDGTRLSIL.

This chain uses TRBV4-3 with TRBJ1-1; 9 bases fit TRBD1. The V segment lost 4 bases and the J segment 13 bases; nucleotides outside the gene matches: 4. Germline lookup yields CDR1 LGHNA and CDR2 YSLEER. CDR3 length: 11 residues. Here the CDR3 DNA reads TGCGCCAGCAGCCTGGGACAGGGTATTTTCTTT. It codes for CASSLGQGIFF.

The V and J genes are TRBV4-3 and TRBJ2-1; 7 bases fit TRBD1. This CDR3 spans 14 amino acids. The ends lost 10 bases at V and 7 bases at J; junction bases unmatched: 13. CDR1 is LGHNA, CDR2 YSLEER, per germline. CDR3 DNA: TGCGCCAAGTATGAGGGGGCCTTACGAAATGAGCAGTTCTTC. Protein product: CAKYEGALRNEQFF.

DNA for the CDR3: TGTGCCAGCAGCTTGGGCGGGGGGGCAGAAGAGACCCAGTACTTC. It specifies CASSLGGGAEETQYF. This chain joins TRBV9 and TRBJ2-5, with 9 nucleotides matching TRBD2. Trimming took 4 bases from V and 3 from J; bases not matched to a gene: 7. Germline V lookup: CDR1 SGDLS, CDR2 YYNGEE. The CDR3 extends over 15 amino acids.

This clone has just one count. CDR3 loop: CASTIKGEAFF. In DNA, the CDR3 is TGTGCCAGCACCATCAAGGGGGAAGCTTTCTTT. This chain connects TRBV6-5 to TRBJ1-1, with D maybe TRBD1 (5 bases). Germline CDR1 and CDR2: MNHEY and SVGAGI. CDR3 size: 11 residues. V gave up 7 bases and J gave up 8 bases, with 11 bases separating them.

J is TRBJ1-2 and V is TRBV6-1; TRBD1 might be the D (6 bases). Looked up from germline, CDR1 is MNHNS and CDR2 is SASEGT. The germline V and J ends were trimmed by 0 bases and 4 bases, with 12 bases remaining between them. This CDR3 region has 15 residues. The CDR3 spells CASSEADRHGYGYTF. The CDR3 coding sequence is TGTGCCAGCAGTGAAGCCGACAGGCACGGCTATGGCTACACCTTC.

The chain combines TRBV5-6 with TRBJ2-3; 8 bases are shared with TRBD2. Germline V lookup: CDR1 SGHDT, CDR2 YYEEEE. This CDR3 has 15 amino acids. J was trimmed by 5 bases and V by 1 base; bases with no gene match: 6. CDR3 region: CASSLTGGPGDTQYF. In nucleotides, the CDR3 is TGTGCCAGCAGCTTGACGGGGGGGCCGGGAGATACGCAGTATTTT.